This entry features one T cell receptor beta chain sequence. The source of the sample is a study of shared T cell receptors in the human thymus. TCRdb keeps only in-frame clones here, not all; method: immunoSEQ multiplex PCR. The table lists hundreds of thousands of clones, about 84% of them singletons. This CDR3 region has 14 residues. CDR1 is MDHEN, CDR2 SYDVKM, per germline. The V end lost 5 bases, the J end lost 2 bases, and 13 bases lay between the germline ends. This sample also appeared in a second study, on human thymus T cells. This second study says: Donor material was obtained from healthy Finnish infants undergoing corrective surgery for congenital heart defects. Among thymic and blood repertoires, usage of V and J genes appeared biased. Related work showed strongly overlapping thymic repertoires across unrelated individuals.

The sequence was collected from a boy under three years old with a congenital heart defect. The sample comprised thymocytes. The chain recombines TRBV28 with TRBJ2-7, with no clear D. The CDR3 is CASSATGSPYEQYF. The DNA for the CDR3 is TGTGCCAGCAGTGCTACCGGGTCACCCTACGAGCAGTACTTC.